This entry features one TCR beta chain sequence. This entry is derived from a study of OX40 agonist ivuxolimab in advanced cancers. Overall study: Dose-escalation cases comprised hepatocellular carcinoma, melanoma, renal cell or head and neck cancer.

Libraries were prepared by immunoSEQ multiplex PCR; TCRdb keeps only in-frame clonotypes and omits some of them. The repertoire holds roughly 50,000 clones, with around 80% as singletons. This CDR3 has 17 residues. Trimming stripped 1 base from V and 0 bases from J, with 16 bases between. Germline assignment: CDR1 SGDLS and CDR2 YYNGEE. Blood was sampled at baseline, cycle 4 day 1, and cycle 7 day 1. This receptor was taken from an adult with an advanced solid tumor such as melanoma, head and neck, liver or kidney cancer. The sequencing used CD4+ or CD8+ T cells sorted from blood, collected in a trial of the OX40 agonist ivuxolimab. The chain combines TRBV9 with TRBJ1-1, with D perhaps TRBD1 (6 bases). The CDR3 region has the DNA TGTGCCAGCAGCGTATCAGTCTCAGGACAGTTGAACACTGAAGCTTTCTTT. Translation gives CASSVSVSGQLNTEAFF.